This T cell receptor beta chain was sequenced in a study of shared clonotypes between healthy human individuals. For this clone: The antigen is unknown.

The CDR3 consists of 12 residues. Trimming took off 5 bases at V and 4 bases at J, with 5 bases between the two ends. CDR1 is PRHDT, CDR2 FYEKMQ, per germline (reference sequence). General study findings and limits: When naive CD4 clonotypes were compared across a few donors, about 4.8% were shared. Naive subsets usually exceeded memory subsets in estimated richness.

Each sorted subset replicate got 200 ng genomic DNA, roughly 27,000 genomes. Per the authors' pipeline: As immunoSEQ supplied junction-only sequences (without quality scores), filtering differed. Assay: immunoSEQ multiplex PCR; the TCRdb copy retains only in-frame clones and omits some. From that table come the V and J calls and clone size; the DNA was used to work out D and trimming. There are about 110,000 clones in the sample; less than 75% occur only once, and about 24% lies in the top ten. The receptor was derived from a woman in her twenties or thirties in good health. The chain couples TRBV13 to TRBJ2-2; D gene unclear. Sequenced sample: memory CD8+ T cells sorted from blood. Stated subset: CD45RO+ cells pooled with CCR7-negative TemRA cells. CDR3 amino acids: CASSQTTGELFF. The CDR3 DNA reads as TGTGCCAGCAGCCAAACCACCGGGGAGCTGTTTTTT.